These T cell receptor beta chains were read from a single sample in a study of cytotoxic CD8 clonotypes in ibrutinib-treated CLL. Data came from immunoSEQ multiplex PCR; TCRdb stores just in-frame clones and leaves some out. The sample includes approximately 45,000 clones, over 60% of them seen just once. Source: PBMCs, taken after 24 months of ibrutinib treatment. All receptors come from a human donor with chronic lymphocytic leukemia. Both conserved end residues are part of each CDR3. D genes are given only for firm matches. Expanded clones are given a class, and other clones once, few, many or no size at all.

CASSLHSEFLSYNEQFF	TGTGCCAGCAGCTTGCATAGCGAGTTCCTATCCTACAATGAGCAGTTCTTC	-	many	TRBJ2-1	TRBV7-6
CSVRYRGNLKNEQFF	TGCAGCGTTCGGTACAGGGGTAATCTGAAAAATGAGCAGTTCTTC	TRBD1	-	TRBJ2-1	TRBV29-1
CARGYSSGNTIYF	TGTGCCAGGGGCTACAGCTCTGGAAACACCATATATTTT	-	-	TRBJ1-3	TRBV6-1
CASSLKTGTEAFF	TGTGCCAGCAGCTTAAAGACAGGCACTGAAGCTTTCTTT	-	-	TRBJ1-1	TRBV7-2
CATASDGTTYYEQYF	TGTGCCACCGCTTCGGACGGAACTACCTACTACGAGCAGTACTTC	-	few	TRBJ2-7	TRBV6-1
CASSDTGNSYEQYF	TGTGCCAGCAGCGATACAGGGAACTCCTACGAGCAGTACTTC	-	-	TRBJ2-7	TRBV9
CASSSGLIMNTEAFF	TGTGCCAGCAGCTCGGGACTGATAATGAACACTGAAGCTTTCTTT	-	few	TRBJ1-1	TRBV7-9
CASSIPGRAGETQYF	TGTGCCAGTAGTATTCCAGGGCGAGCGGGGGAGACCCAGTACTTC	TRBD2	-	TRBJ2-5	TRBV19
CASSQEGGAGPHNSPLHF	TGTGCCAGCAGCCAAGAGGGGGGGGCCGGGCCCCATAATTCACCCCTCCACTTT	-	-	TRBJ1-6	TRBV4-2
CASSLNVQEGFNEQFF	TGCGCCAGCAGCTTGAATGTTCAAGAGGGATTCAATGAGCAGTTCTTC	-	-	TRBJ2-1	TRBV5-1
CASSLRGWEKLFF	TGTGCCAGCAGCTTAAGGGGTTGGGAAAAACTGTTTTTT	-	-	TRBJ1-4	TRBV11-2
CSVAKGTNEKLFF	TGCAGCGTTGCGAAAGGGACTAATGAAAAACTGTTTTTT	-	-	TRBJ1-4	TRBV29-1
CASSIFDSPNQPQHF	TGTGCCAGCAGCATCTTCGACAGCCCCAATCAGCCCCAGCATTTT	-	-	TRBJ1-5	TRBV7-8
CASSIGTSGSADTQYF	TGTGCCAGTAGTATTGGGACTAGCGGGAGTGCAGATACGCAGTATTTT	TRBD2	-	TRBJ2-3	TRBV19
CASSLFLGGQETQYF	TGTGCCAGCAGCTTATTCCTGGGGGGTCAAGAGACCCAGTACTTC	-	-	TRBJ2-5	TRBV7-2
CASGKVGLGVNF	TGTGCCAGCGGGAAAGTTGGGCTAGGGGTGAATTTT	-	few	TRBJ1-5	TRBV6-6
CASSLGPRTEAFF	TGTGCCAGCAGCTTAGGTCCCCGGACTGAAGCTTTCTTT	-	-	TRBJ1-1	TRBV11-3
CATSGGLAENQETQYF	TGTGCCACCAGCGGAGGACTAGCGGAGAATCAAGAGACCCAGTACTTC	TRBD2	-	TRBJ2-5	TRBV15
CASSLDSAGDTQYF	TGTGCCAGCAGCTTAGATTCGGCGGGAGATACGCAGTATTTT	-	-	TRBJ2-3	TRBV7-3
CASSSRLTSGGYEQYF	TGCGCCAGCAGCTCCCGTCTAACTAGCGGGGGCTACGAGCAGTACTTC	TRBD2	-	TRBJ2-7	TRBV4-1
CASSGVISGNTIYF	TGCGCCAGCAGCGGCGTTATTAGCGGAAACACCATATATTTT	-	few	TRBJ1-3	TRBV4-1
CASSPGLTIYF	TGTGCCAGCAGCCCCGGCTTAACCATATATTTT	-	-	TRBJ1-3	TRBV9
CASSLTGSPAGGYTF	TGTGCCAGCAGCCTCACGGGTTCTCCCGCCGGAGGCTACACCTTC	-	-	TRBJ1-2	TRBV7-2
CASTVTGGTGELFF	TGTGCCAGTACCGTAACAGGGGGTACCGGGGAGCTGTTTTTT	TRBD1	few	TRBJ2-2	TRBV19
CASNDRGVDEKLFF	TGTGCCAGCAACGACAGGGGAGTTGATGAAAAACTGTTTTTT	TRBD1	-	TRBJ1-4	TRBV28
CASRGSVSNTGELFF	TGTGCCAGCAGGGGATCTGTTTCGAACACCGGGGAGCTGTTTTTT	-	-	TRBJ2-2	TRBV6-1
CATLPDQGNYGYTF	TGTGCCACCCTACCCGATCAGGGTAACTATGGCTACACCTTC	-	-	TRBJ1-2	TRBV10-3
CASETDTQYF	TGCGCCAGTGAGACAGATACGCAGTATTTT	-	-	TRBJ2-3	TRBV5-1
CASREGLSYNEQFF	TGCGCCAGCAGAGAGGGGTTATCCTACAATGAGCAGTTCTTC	-	once	TRBJ2-1	TRBV10-2
CAISQVGTSGRPEQYF	TGTGCCATCAGCCAAGTGGGGACTAGCGGGAGGCCCGAGCAGTACTTC	TRBD2	once	TRBJ2-7	TRBV10-3
CASSLTELNNEQFF	TGTGCCAGCAGCTTAACGGAACTCAACAATGAGCAGTTCTTC	-	-	TRBJ2-1	TRBV7-8
CASSYGVTSAYYEQFF	TGTGCCAGCAGTTATGGGGTGACTAGTGCATATTATGAGCAGTTCTTC	-	few	TRBJ2-1	TRBV6-6
CASSWQETQYF	TGTGCCAGCAGTTGGCAAGAGACCCAGTACTTC	-	few	TRBJ2-5	TRBV27
CASNQGSFEQYF	TGCGCCAGCAATCAAGGTTCGTTCGAGCAGTACTTC	-	-	TRBJ2-7	TRBV10-2
CASSRRHGAADINGEQYF	TGCGCCAGCAGTCGTCGGCACGGGGCGGCAGACATTAACGGCGAGCAGTACTTC	-	few	TRBJ2-7	TRBV23-1
CASSDINEQYF	TGTGCCAGCAGTGACATAAACGAGCAGTACTTC	-	-	TRBJ2-7	TRBV6-6
CSVDGLAGGPGSEQYF	TGCAGCGTTGACGGGCTAGCGGGGGGCCCGGGGAGCGAGCAGTACTTC	TRBD2	-	TRBJ2-7	TRBV29-1
CASSFSGTFQPNQPQHF	TGTGCCAGCAGCTTTTCCGGGACATTTCAACCCAATCAGCCCCAGCATTTT	-	-	TRBJ1-5	TRBV7-9
CASSYRGLEQYF	TGTGCCAGCAGTTATAGGGGGCTCGAGCAGTACTTC	TRBD1	-	TRBJ2-7	TRBV6-5
CASRYRTSSYEQYF	TGTGCCAGCAGATATCGGACCTCCTCCTACGAGCAGTACTTC	-	-	TRBJ2-7	TRBV7-2
CASSFGESQETQYF	TGCGCCAGCAGCTTTGGGGAATCCCAAGAGACCCAGTACTTC	-	-	TRBJ2-5	TRBV5-1
CAISYAGPYEQYF	TGTGCCATCAGCTACGCAGGGCCCTACGAGCAGTACTTC	-	-	TRBJ2-7	TRBV10-3
CASSLDTETYEQYF	TGCGCCAGCAGCCTCGACACTGAGACCTACGAGCAGTACTTC	-	-	TRBJ2-7	TRBV4-1
CASSLAGDQRLAKNIQYF	TGTGCCAGCAGCTTGGCCGGGGATCAGCGCCTAGCCAAAAACATTCAGTACTTC	-	-	TRBJ2-4	TRBV5-4
CASSEGQPQHF	TGTGCCAGCAGTGAGGGACAGCCCCAGCATTTT	-	few	TRBJ1-5	TRBV5-8
CASKGRDRAYSNQPQHF	TGTGCCAGCAAAGGACGGGACAGGGCGTATAGCAATCAGCCCCAGCATTTT	TRBD1	once	TRBJ1-5	TRBV28
CASSQVAGASTDTQYF	TGTGCCAGCAGCCAAGTTGCGGGGGCGAGCACAGATACGCAGTATTTT	-	-	TRBJ2-3	TRBV4-2
CASVAGPGGNTEAFF	TGTGCCAGCGTAGCGGGGCCGGGGGGGAACACTGAAGCTTTCTTT	-	few	TRBJ1-1	TRBV6-5
CAWGQGLSYGYTF	TGTGCCTGGGGACAGGGGCTTTCTTATGGCTACACCTTC	TRBD1	once	TRBJ1-2	TRBV30
CASSQVVGNYGYTF	TGTGCCAGCAGCCAAGTGGTAGGGAACTATGGCTACACCTTC	-	-	TRBJ1-2	TRBV14
CASSLVGFGETQYF	TGTGCCAGCAGCTTAGTCGGGTTTGGAGAGACCCAGTACTTC	-	-	TRBJ2-5	TRBV7-8
CASSLGGLEYEQYF	TGTGCCAGCAGTTTAGGAGGACTTGAGTACGAGCAGTACTTC	-	-	TRBJ2-7	TRBV27
CASSFKSGFSYEQYF	TGTGCCAGCAGTTTTAAGTCCGGATTCTCCTACGAGCAGTACTTC	-	-	TRBJ2-7	TRBV28
CATSRDASGVDTQYF	TGTGCCACCAGCAGAGATGCCAGCGGGGTAGATACGCAGTATTTT	TRBD2	-	TRBJ2-3	TRBV15
CASSWGDLRAETQYF	TGCGCCAGCAGCTGGGGGGATCTGCGGGCCGAGACCCAGTACTTC	-	few	TRBJ2-5	TRBV5-1